One sample yielded the 19 T cell receptor beta chains listed below, sequenced in a study of CD8 T cells in Susac syndrome. RNA amounts of about 0.5 to 1 ug underwent reverse transcription with random hexamers. A single record per CDR3 protein comes from TCRdb applying MiXCR to the immunoSEQ multiplex PCR reads. The sample holds fewer than 300,000 distinct CDR3 sequences; about 88% are singletons and the top ten take 0.11%. The sample was CD8+ T cells from PBMCs. These receptors were obtained from a human donor with multiple sclerosis.

The rearrangement joins TRBV15 to TRBJ2-2; D not certain. The CDR3 length is 14 residues. Germline CDR1 reads LNHNV; CDR2 reads YYDKDF (reference sequence). The V gene lost 5 bases and the J gene lost 4 bases, with 11 bases spanning the gap. The CDR3 is CATSPLRGTGELFF. The CDR3 region has the DNA TGTGCCACCAGCCCCCTACGAGGCACCGGGGAGCTGTTTTTT. Together with reference TRBV15 and TRBJ2-2, the CDR3 gives the full variable domain: DAMVIQNPRYQVTQFGKPVTLSCSQTLNHNVMYWYQQKSSQAPKLLFHYYDKDFNNEADTPDNFQSRRPNTSFCFLDIRSPGLGDTAMYLCATSPLRGTGELFFGEGSRLTVL.

A single count supports this clonotype. The chain joins TRBV5-1 to TRBJ2-1; TRBD1 matches 11 bases. V gave up 3 bases and J gave up 9 bases; unmatched junction bases: 2. The V gene's germline CDR1 is SGHRS and CDR2 YFSETQ. The CDR3 has 13 amino acids. The CDR3 reads CASSWTGGLEQFF. The CDR3 DNA reads as TGCGCCAGCAGCTGGACAGGGGGCCTTGAGCAGTTCTTC.

This chain uses TRBV9 with TRBJ2-6; D is unclear. This CDR3 has 17 residues. CDR1 and CDR2 from the germline V gene are SGDLS and YYNGEE. V was pared by 0 bases and J by 0 bases, with 10 bases between. CDR3 amino acids: CASSVGLGSSGANVLTF. The CDR3 DNA sequence: TGTGCCAGCAGCGTAGGATTGGGCTCCTCTGGGGCCAACGTCCTGACTTTC.

The chain is built from TRBV9 and TRBJ2-7, with 8 bases lining up with TRBD2. The germline gives CDR1 SGDLS, CDR2 YYNGEE. The V segment lost 0 bases and the J segment 5 bases; nucleotides outside the gene matches: 4. The CDR3 sequence is 14 residues long. For the CDR3, the DNA is TGTGCCAGCAGCGTAGCGGGGGGGCGGGACGAGCAGTACTTC. It codes for CASSVAGGRDEQYF.

In nucleotides, the CDR3 is TGCAGCGCCCGGGGCAGCTCTGGGGCCAACGTCCTGACTTTC. Amino acids: CSARGSSGANVLTF. The gene calls are TRBV29-1 and TRBJ2-6; D may be TRBD1 or TRBD2 (5 bases each). V dropped 7 bases and J dropped 0 bases, with 10 bases sitting between them. This CDR3 has 14 amino acids. Germline CDR1 and CDR2: SQVTM and ANQGSEA.

The chain recombines TRBV27 with TRBJ1-5, with D unresolved. CDR1 and CDR2 (germline): MNHEY, SMNVEV (reference sequence). The germline V and J ends were trimmed by 6 bases and 5 bases, with 8 bases remaining between them. This CDR3 has 12 residues. The CDR3 is CASRGWDQPQHF. DNA for the CDR3: TGTGCCAGCAGGGGGTGGGATCAGCCCCAGCATTTT.

The V gene is TRBV5-6, the J gene TRBJ2-1; D remains ambiguous. This CDR3 contains 11 residues. The V gene lost 6 bases and the J gene lost 7 bases, with 8 bases spanning the gap. Germline lookup yields CDR1 SGHDT and CDR2 YYEEEE. The DNA of the CDR3 is TGTGCCAGCATACTTTTGAATGAGCAGTTCTTC. Its protein product is CASILLNEQFF.

The V gene is TRBV6-1, the J gene TRBJ1-1; maybe TRBD1 (5 bases). CDR1 MNHNS and CDR2 SASEGT come from the germline V gene. The CDR3 contains 15 residues. Trimming took off 9 bases at V and 5 bases at J, with 22 bases between the two ends. CDR3 loop: CASYIGARGRTEAFF. The CDR3 DNA reads TGTGCCAGTTATATAGGGGCTAGAGGCAGAACTGAAGCTTTCTTT.

The chain links TRBV28 to TRBJ2-5; D might be TRBD2 (6 bases). From germline, CDR1 is MDHEN and CDR2 SYDVKM. The CDR3 runs to 16 residues. Trimming took 5 bases from V and 5 from J, leaving 21 bases between them. CDR3 coding DNA: TGTGCCAGCAGTCTCCCGGGAGAGGGGCCGAAGGAGACCCAGTACTTC. Translating gives CASSLPGEGPKETQYF.

The count of this clonotype is one. The CDR3 loop reads CASSFPGGAGGTGELFF. Written as DNA, the CDR3 is TGTGCCAGCAGCTTTCCGGGGGGAGCGGGAGGAACCGGGGAGCTGTTTTTT. The V and J genes are TRBV9 and TRBJ2-2; 9 nucleotides line up with TRBD2. Germline V gene data show CDR1 as SGDLS and CDR2 as YYNGEE. The CDR3 covers 17 residues. V was pared by 4 bases and J by 5 bases, with 12 bases of the junction left unmatched.

The V and J genes are TRBV27 and TRBJ2-1; D uncertain. Germline CDR1 MNHEY, CDR2 SMNVEV (reference sequence). Trimming shortened V by 2 bases and J by 7 bases, and 18 bases separated the two germline ends. CDR3 size: 16 residues. CDR3 bases: TGTGCCAGCAGTTTAACACTCAGCCCTGTCGGGAATGAGCAGTTCTTC. This codes for CASSLTLSPVGNEQFF.

The chain is built from TRBV20-1 and TRBJ2-7, with D hard to call. Trimming left V 5 bases short and J 2 bases short, with 13 bases between. CDR1 is DFQATT, CDR2 SNEGSKA, per germline (reference sequence). There are 13 residues in the CDR3. The CDR3 DNA sequence: TGCAGTGCTGGAAGCAGTGATACCTACGAGCAGTACTTC. Translation: CSAGSSDTYEQYF.

The rearrangement links TRBV9 to TRBJ2-3, with 14 bases that match TRBD2. This CDR3 spans 17 amino acids. CDR1 is SGDLS and CDR2 is YYNGEE in the germline V gene. Trimming removed 3 bases from V and 5 bases from J; junction bases left unmatched: 8. This CDR3 is CASSDGTSGSQEDTQYF. The CDR3, as DNA: TGTGCCAGCAGCGACGGGACTAGCGGGAGCCAAGAAGATACGCAGTATTTT.

This clonotype came up a few times. The rearrangement joins TRBV5-1 to TRBJ2-7, with D perhaps assigned TRBD1 or TRBD2 (6 bases each). Germline lookup yields CDR1 SGHRS and CDR2 YFSETQ. Trimming took off 4 bases at V and 2 bases at J, with 13 bases between the two ends. CDR3 length equals 14 residues. CDR3 in amino acids: CASSIGGITYEQYF. CDR3 in DNA: TGCGCCAGCAGCATAGGGGGGATCACCTACGAGCAGTACTTC. The full variable domain, in which reference TRBV5-1 and TRBJ2-7 provide the parts outside the CDR3, is KAGVTQTPRYLIKTRGQQVTLSCSPISGHRSVSWYQQTPGQGLQFLFEYFSETQRNKGNFPGRFSGRQFSNSRSEMNVSTLELGDSALYLCASSIGGITYEQYFGPGTRLTVT.

The chain couples TRBV6-5 to TRBJ2-3; 9 bases map to TRBD1. The CDR3 contains 17 residues. CDR1 and CDR2 (germline): MNHEY, SVGAGI. V trimming: 0 bases; J trimming: 3 bases; junction bases outside the gene matches: 7. CDR3 sequence reads: CASSYSTSGTGTDTQYF. Here the CDR3 DNA reads TGTGCCAGCAGTTACTCCACCTCCGGGACAGGGACAGATACGCAGTATTTT.

Concerning this clonotype: One end of the junction varies from germline; a read error may be responsible. The V gene is TRBV20-1, the J gene TRBJ2-1, with unresolved D. CDR1 is DFQATT and CDR2 is SNEGSKA in the germline V gene (reference sequence). The CDR3 length is 12 residues. This chain's CDR3 is CSAGEYGNEQFF. The CDR3 DNA is TGCAGTGCTGGAGAGTACGGGAATGAGCAGTTCTTC.

The chain has TRBV5-1 and TRBJ1-1; D ambiguous. V was cut by 6 bases and J by 6 bases, with 12 bases left in between. The germline V gene has CDR1 SGHRS and CDR2 YFSETQ. CDR3 length: 12 residues. The CDR3 nucleotides are TGCGCCAGCATGGGCGGGAAGGCTGAAGCTTTCTTT. This codes for CASMGGKAEAFF.

This chain uses TRBV7-9 with TRBJ2-5, with D unclear. CDR1 is SEHNR and CDR2 is FQNEAQ in the germline V gene (reference sequence). The CDR3 extends over 15 amino acids. Trimming took off 0 bases at V and 4 bases at J, with 12 bases between the two ends. CDR3 sequence reads: CASSLALDRPETQYF. CDR3 coding DNA: TGTGCCAGCAGCTTAGCGCTCGACCGTCCAGAGACCCAGTACTTC.

The sample holds a few counts of this clonotype. The chain uses TRBV20-1 and TRBJ2-7; D is perhaps TRBD2 (5 bases). The germline gives CDR1 DFQATT, CDR2 SNEGSKA (reference sequence). This CDR3 is 15 amino acids long. Trimming stripped 3 bases from V and 0 bases from J, with 15 bases between. CDR3 protein: CSARIPTISSYEQYF. CDR3 nucleotides: TGCAGTGCTAGGATACCGACTATTAGCTCCTACGAGCAGTACTTC.